What follows are 18 T cell receptor beta chains derived from one specimen sequenced in a study of PD-L1 blockade in urothelial cancer. The method was immunoSEQ multiplex PCR; TCRdb's version includes in-frame clones alone and lacks a portion of them. The sample yields fewer than 60,000 clones, 85% seen once. The time point is: pretreatment peripheral blood. The sample here was PBMCs, taken around atezolizumab (anti-PD-L1) treatment. These receptor sequences come from a man aged 70-80 years with urothelial cancer.

The V call is TRBV27, the J call TRBJ2-1, with D perhaps TRBD1 (5 bases). The CDR3 is 14 amino acids. V lost 3 bases and J 6 bases, leaving 12 bases between the germline ends. Per the germline V gene, CDR1 is MNHEY and CDR2 is SMNVEV (reference sequence). The CDR3 protein is CASSLVRVGNEQFF. The DNA for the CDR3 is TGTGCCAGCAGTTTGGTCAGGGTCGGCAATGAGCAGTTCTTC.

Comment on this clone: The germline gene is not matched at one end of the junction; a read error may be the cause. The CDR3 bases are TGTGCCAGCGGCAATATCCTTCCCCATTTT. Amino acids: CASGNILPHF. The chain joins TRBV6-5 to TRBJ1-3; no reliable D call. The CDR3 runs 10 residues. Germline assignment: CDR1 MNHEY and CDR2 SVGAGI.

This clone was counted once. The chain links TRBV19 to TRBJ2-1; the match to TRBD2 covers 10 bases. V dropped 6 bases and J dropped 2; count of bases not matched to a gene: 4. The length of the CDR3 is 15 residues. In germline, CDR1 is LNHDA, CDR2 SQIVND (reference sequence). CDR3 sequence: CASRGGLATYNEQFF. The CDR3, as DNA: TGTGCCAGTAGGGGGGGACTAGCGACCTACAATGAGCAGTTCTTC.

The V and J genes are TRBV11-2 and TRBJ2-1; 12 bases fit TRBD1. J lost 7 bases, V lost 5 bases, and 12 bases had no gene match. This CDR3 region has 17 residues. Per germline, CDR1 SGHAT and CDR2 FQNNGV. The CDR3 protein is CASSKRPGTGGKNEQFF. In DNA form, the CDR3 reads TGTGCCAGCAGCAAACGACCTGGGACAGGGGGCAAGAATGAGCAGTTCTTC. The variable domain in full, completed from reference TRBV11-2 and TRBJ2-1, reads EAGVAQSPRYKIIEKRQSVAFWCNPISGHATLYWYQQILGQGPKLLIQFQNNGVVDDSQLPKDRFSAERLKGVDSTLKIQPAKLEDSAVYLCASSKRPGTGGKNEQFFGPGTRLTVL.

The rearrangement joins TRBV5-5 to TRBJ2-7, with D perhaps TRBD2 (5 bases). V was pared by 4 bases and J by 0 bases, with 14 bases between. This CDR3 spans 15 amino acids. The germline gives CDR1 SGHKS, CDR2 YYEKEE (reference sequence). DNA for the CDR3: TGTGCCAGCAGCCTCGTAGAAGGGAGCTCCTACGAGCAGTACTTC. It codes for CASSLVEGSSYEQYF.

The chain carries TRBV6-4 and TRBJ1-2; the D gene is possibly TRBD1 (6 bases). Per germline, CDR1 MRHNA and CDR2 SNTAGT. Trimming pared 6 bases from V and 1 base from J, leaving 21 bases between. The CDR3 is made up of 17 amino acids. The CDR3 here is CASRGGHARYFNYGYTF. The CDR3 coding sequence is TGTGCCAGCAGGGGGGGGCATGCCAGATACTTTAACTATGGCTACACCTTC.

The rearrangement joins TRBV5-4 to TRBJ2-3; the match to TRBD2 covers 11 bases. The CDR3 has 17 residues. CDR1 is SGHNT and CDR2 is YYREEE in the germline V gene (reference sequence). V was pared by 4 bases and J by 5 bases, with 12 bases of the junction left unmatched. The CDR3 is CASSPSLAGGGRDTQYF. CDR3 DNA sequence: TGTGCCAGCAGCCCCTCCCTAGCGGGAGGAGGTCGAGATACGCAGTATTTT.

The chain employs TRBV6-5 and TRBJ2-1; D not certain. Trimming stripped 3 bases from V and 6 bases from J, with 12 bases between. Looked up from germline, CDR1 is MNHEY and CDR2 is SVGAGI. The CDR3 consists of 14 residues. This CDR3 is CASSYRVFGNEQFF. The CDR3 DNA reads TGTGCCAGCAGTTATCGGGTTTTCGGCAATGAGCAGTTCTTC.

This sequence joins TRBV29-1 and TRBJ2-5; 11 bases fit TRBD2. Germline V gene data show CDR1 as SQVTM and CDR2 as ANQGSEA. CDR3 length equals 15 residues. V lost 5 bases, J lost 5 bases, and 10 bases stayed unmatched. The CDR3 nucleotides are TGCAGCGTTTTTACCCTACTAGCGGGAGAGGAGACCCAGTACTTC. Translating it yields CSVFTLLAGEETQYF.

The chain carries TRBV2 and TRBJ2-7; D is unresolved. The germline CDR1 and CDR2 sequences are SNHLY and FYNNEI. This CDR3 comprises 14 residues. V was pared by 6 bases and J by 0 bases, with 12 bases between. The CDR3 here is CASSGNSGSYEQYF. CDR3 DNA sequence: TGTGCCAGCAGCGGAAACTCGGGCTCCTACGAGCAGTACTTC.

The genes are TRBV7-9 and TRBJ2-7; a weak D match, TRBD2 (5 bases). The germline CDR1 and CDR2 sequences are SEHNR and FQNEAQ (reference sequence). Trimming left V 10 bases short and J 2 bases short, with 15 bases between. The CDR3 spans 13 residues. For the CDR3, the DNA is TGTGCCACTAGGCTTAGCGACACCTACGAGCAGTACTTC. Protein product: CATRLSDTYEQYF.

The CDR3: CASGLTGLETQYF. In DNA, the CDR3 is TGTGCTAGTGGTTTAACAGGGCTGGAGACCCAGTACTTC. The V gene is TRBV12-5, the J gene TRBJ2-5; the D gene is possibly TRBD1 (6 bases). V was pared by 3 bases and J by 5 bases, with 10 bases between. This CDR3 has 13 amino acids. Germline V gene data show CDR1 as LGHNT and CDR2 as FRNRAP.

V usage is TRBV10-1 and J usage is TRBJ2-7, with TRBD1 identical over 12 bases. V lost 5 bases to trimming and J lost 9 bases; unmatched junction nucleotides: 5. Germline V lookup: CDR1 WNHNN, CDR2 SYGVQD (reference sequence). The CDR3 spans 13 residues. The CDR3 nucleotides are TGCGCCAGCAGTACCGGGACAGGGGGCGCGCAGTACTTC. Translating it yields CASSTGTGGAQYF.

This clone was counted a few times. The chain is built from TRBV18 and TRBJ2-7; 7 positions match TRBD2. The CDR3 is made up of 12 amino acids. V was clipped by 3 bases and J by 7 bases; unmatched bases: 3. The V gene's germline CDR1 is KGHSH and CDR2 LQKENI. The CDR3 protein is CASSPGRGEQYF. The CDR3 DNA reads as TGTGCCAGCTCACCGGGGAGGGGAGAGCAGTACTTC.

V gene TRBV1 combines with J gene TRBJ2-7; the D call in the table, TRBD2, was not verified against the DNA. TRBV1 is termed a pseudogene. The CDR3 consists of 14 residues. The CDR3 coding sequence is TGCACCAGCAGCCAACTAGCGGGAGGGCGGGAGCAGTACTTC. Its protein is CTSSQLAGGREQYF.

The V gene is TRBV28, the J gene TRBJ2-7, with 12 nucleotides matching TRBD2. Trimming at V came to 7 bases and at J to 0 bases, leaving 16 bases not matched to a gene. The length of the CDR3 is 19 residues. Germline V gives CDR1 MDHEN, CDR2 SYDVKM. The CDR3 sequence is CASTPWGTSGYAASYEQYF. CDR3 bases: TGTGCCAGCACCCCGTGGGGGACTAGCGGGTATGCGGCCTCCTACGAGCAGTACTTC.

The rearrangement uses TRBV5-5 and TRBJ2-2; tentative D call: TRBD2 (6 bases). Trimming removed 2 bases from V and 4 bases from J, with 9 bases in between. The CDR3 is 14 residues long. The germline gives CDR1 SGHKS, CDR2 YYEKEE (reference sequence). DNA for the CDR3: TGTGCCAGCAGCTTTGGGGGGAGCACCGGGGAGCTGTTTTTT. Residues: CASSFGGSTGELFF.

The rearrangement joins TRBV5-5 to TRBJ2-3; 7 positions match TRBD1. Germline V lookup: CDR1 SGHKS, CDR2 YYEKEE (reference sequence). The CDR3 consists of 15 residues. The ends lost 3 bases at V and 1 base at J; junction bases unmatched: 5. The CDR3: CASSYQGVGTDTQYF. Written as DNA, the CDR3 is TGTGCCAGCAGCTACCAGGGGGTAGGCACAGATACGCAGTATTTT.